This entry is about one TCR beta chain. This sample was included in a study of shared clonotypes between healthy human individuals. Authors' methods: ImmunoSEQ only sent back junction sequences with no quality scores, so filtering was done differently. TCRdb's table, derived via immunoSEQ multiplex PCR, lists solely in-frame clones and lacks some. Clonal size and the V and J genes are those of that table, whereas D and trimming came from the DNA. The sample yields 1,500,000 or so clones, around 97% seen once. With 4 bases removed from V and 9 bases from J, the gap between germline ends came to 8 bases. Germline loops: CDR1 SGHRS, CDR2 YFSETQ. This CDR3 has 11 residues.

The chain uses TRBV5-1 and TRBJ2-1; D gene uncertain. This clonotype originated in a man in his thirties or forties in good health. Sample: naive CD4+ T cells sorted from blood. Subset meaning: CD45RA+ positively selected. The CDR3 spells CASSTFGEQFF. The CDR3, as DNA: TGCGCCAGCAGCACATTTGGTGAGCAGTTCTTC.